Detailed here is one T cell receptor (beta chain). Its antigen remains unknown. The CDR3 length is 17 residues. Germline-derived CDR1 and CDR2 are SGHTA and FQGNSA. TCRdb re-called the 5' RACE reads and catalogs CDR3 proteins one per entry, DNA excluded. The sample table includes some 280,000 distinct CDR3 sequences. This specimen comes from a study of T cells expressing NK-cell markers. About the study: It was sorted CD3+CD56-NKG2C+, CD3+CD56+NKG2C- and CD3+CD56+NKG2C+ T cells that provided the TCR beta repertoires. One of the eight sequenced donors was seronegative, whereas the other seven were HCMV-seropositive.

Study findings and constraints: Questions lingered over whether expanded NKG2C+ T cell clones were HCMV-specific. Dominant NKG2C+ clonotypes were found to form about 1.0-7.0% of CD8+ T cells in 5 or 6 donors.

The rearrangement joins TRBV7-2 to TRBJ2-4; TCRdb's D call, TRBD1, is unchecked because there is no DNA. This TCR was sampled from a man aged 18 to 30 in good health. Material: blood T cells: a sorted CD56 or NKG2C T cell subset, CD4+ or CD8+ T cells, or bulk PBMC T cells (not recorded which). CDR3 in amino acids: CASTLAGQGAAKNIQYF.